These 30 T cell receptor beta chains originate from one sample sequenced in a study of cytomegalovirus exposure and HLA in healthy donors. Primers included in the PCR were 60 Vbeta and 13 Jbeta primers. Sequenced by immunoSEQ multiplex PCR; TCRdb stores in-frame clones only, minus some. The repertoire table contains around 200,000 clones. Source material: PBMCs. These receptors were obtained from a woman aged 25 to 45 in good health and CMV-seropositive.

The chain has TRBV7-8 and TRBJ2-5, with 7 bases identical to TRBD1. The J call may be mistaken, given a closer DNA end match to TRBJ2-7. Germline V lookup: CDR1 SGHVS, CDR2 FQNEAQ. The CDR3 consists of 13 residues. The CDR3 loop is CASTTGTAYEQYF. The CDR3, as DNA: TGTGCCAGCACAACCGGGACAGCCTACGAGCAGTACTTC.

The V and J genes are TRBV13 and TRBJ2-1; 11 positions match TRBD2. With 1 base clipped from V and 5 bases from J, the junction kept 1 base outside the gene matches. Germline CDR1 reads PRHDT; CDR2 reads FYEKMQ (reference sequence). This CDR3 is 15 amino acids long. The CDR3 reads CASSLALAGDNEQFF. The CDR3 DNA reads TGTGCCAGCAGCTTAGCACTAGCGGGAGACAATGAGCAGTTCTTC. Using reference TRBV13 and TRBJ2-1 for the parts outside the CDR3, the full variable domain is AAGVIQSPRHLIKEKRETATLKCYPIPRHDTVYWYQQGPGQDPQFLISFYEKMQSDKGSIPDRFSAQQFSDYHSELNMSSLELGDSALYFCASSLALAGDNEQFFGPGTRLTVL.

This sequence joins TRBV21-1 and TRBJ2-1; the table's TRBD1 call for D was not verified on the DNA. TRBV21-1 counts as a pseudogene. The CDR3 extends over 20 amino acids. The CDR3 DNA follows: TGTGCCAGCAGCAACCTCGTCCCGGGACAGGGGTACAGCTCCTACAATGAGCAGTTCTTC. This sequence encodes CASSNLVPGQGYSSYNEQFF.

This CDR3 reads CASSLGGLNNEQFF. The CDR3 DNA follows: TGTGCCAGCAGCTTGGGGGGACTTAACAATGAGCAGTTCTTC. The rearrangement links TRBV7-9 to TRBJ2-1; D is possibly TRBD2 (6 bases). Trimming cost V 3 bases and J 5 bases, with 11 bases left between them. Germline lookup yields CDR1 SEHNR and CDR2 FQNEAQ (reference sequence). This CDR3 region has 14 residues.

The chain employs TRBV5-5 and TRBJ2-7; D is possibly TRBD2 (5 bases). Germline values: CDR1 SGHKS, CDR2 YYEKEE (reference sequence). The CDR3 contains 15 residues. V shed 1 base and J shed 5 bases, with 16 bases lying between them. CDR3 amino acids: CASSLRPPRADEQYF. CDR3 nucleotides: TGTGCCAGCAGCTTGAGACCCCCGAGGGCCGACGAGCAGTACTTC. Full variable domain (remainder filled in from reference TRBV5-5 and TRBJ2-7): DAGVTQSPTHLIKTRGQQVTLRCSPISGHKSVSWYQQVLGQGPQFIFQYYEKEERGRGNFPDRFSARQFPNYSSELNVNALLLGDSALYLCASSLRPPRADEQYFGPGTRLTVT.

The CDR3: CAWKPETKQYF. The CDR3 region has the DNA TGTGCCTGGAAACCAGAAACTAAGCAGTACTTC. This sequence joins TRBV30 and TRBJ2-7; D ambiguous. CDR1 is GTSNPN, CDR2 SVGIG, per germline (reference sequence). The CDR3 consists of 11 residues. V shed 4 bases and J shed 8 bases, with 12 bases lying between them.

As DNA, the CDR3 is TGTGCCAGCAGCCCGGGGGGGAATGGTGCCTACGAGCAGTACTTC. Amino acid sequence: CASSPGGNGAYEQYF. V is TRBV7-2 and J is TRBJ2-7, with TRBD2 matching over 8 bases. With V trimmed by 5 bases and J by 2 bases, 8 bases remained unmatched. Germline values: CDR1 SGHTA, CDR2 FQGNSA. The CDR3 sequence is 15 residues long.

As regards this clone: Within the sample, other DNA sequences also encode this same CDR3. The chain combines TRBV5-1 with TRBJ2-3; 8 bases agree with TRBD2. Germline CDR1 reads SGHRS; CDR2 reads YFSETQ. With V trimmed by 3 bases and J by 0 bases, 6 bases remained unmatched. The CDR3 is made up of 16 amino acids. The CDR3 protein is CASSSGGSGSTDTQYF. The CDR3 DNA reads as TGCGCCAGCAGCTCGGGGGGGAGCGGGAGCACAGATACGCAGTATTTT.

This chain joins TRBV7-8 and TRBJ1-5; the D gene is possibly TRBD1 (6 bases). This CDR3 contains 16 residues. Germline V gene sequence: CDR1 SGHVS, CDR2 FQNEAQ. The ends were cut back, 4 bases at V and 2 bases at J, with 15 bases in the middle. As DNA, the CDR3 is TGTGCCAGCAGCTCGAACGATTACAGGGGCAATCAGCCCCAGCATTTT. Translation gives CASSSNDYRGNQPQHF.

The J gene is TRBJ2-7, the V gene TRBV5-8; TRBD1 matches at 9 bases. The CDR3 has 16 amino acids. V lost 4 bases to trimming and J lost 2 bases; unmatched junction nucleotides: 10. Looked up from germline, CDR1 is SGHTS and CDR2 is YDEGEE. CDR3 sequence: CASSVGQGQGPYEQYF. Here the CDR3 DNA reads TGTGCCAGCAGCGTTGGGCAGGGACAGGGCCCCTACGAGCAGTACTTC.

This chain connects TRBV13 to TRBJ2-5; possibly TRBD1 for D (6 bases). This CDR3 has 14 amino acids. CDR1 is PRHDT, CDR2 FYEKMQ, per germline (reference sequence). V dropped 3 bases and J dropped 7 bases, with 15 bases sitting between them. The chain's CDR3 is CASSFRGAEATQYF. The CDR3 DNA follows: TGTGCCAGCAGCTTCAGGGGAGCGGAGGCGACCCAGTACTTC.

This sequence joins TRBV10-3 and TRBJ2-7, with D possibly being TRBD1 (5 bases). V shed 2 bases and J shed 2 bases, with 16 bases lying between them. This CDR3 has 16 amino acids. The germline V gene has CDR1 ENHRY and CDR2 SYGVKD. In DNA, the CDR3 is TGTGCCATCAGTGAGGGTCAGGGAATATCCGCCTACGAGCAGTACTTC. The encoded protein is CAISEGQGISAYEQYF.

This sequence joins TRBV28 and TRBJ1-5; D remains unclear. Germline-derived CDR1 and CDR2 are MDHEN and SYDVKM. V was clipped by 7 bases and J by 4 bases, with 14 bases between them. There are 14 residues in the CDR3. The CDR3 coding sequence is TGTGCCAGCATCCCCGAGAGGGAGAATCAGCCCCAGCATTTT. Its translation is CASIPERENQPQHF.

The chain recombines TRBV18 with TRBJ1-6, with D hard to call. The ends were cut back, 3 bases at V and 13 bases at J, with 10 bases in the middle. The CDR3 runs to 12 residues. Per germline, CDR1 KGHSH and CDR2 LQKENI. Here the CDR3 reads CASSPEAEPLHF. In nucleotides, the CDR3 is TGTGCCAGCTCACCGGAGGCGGAGCCCCTCCACTTT.

The J gene is TRBJ2-7, the V gene TRBV11-1; no definite D call. The CDR3 runs to 12 residues. Germline values: CDR1 SGHAT, CDR2 FQDESV (reference sequence). The V and J ends lost 4 bases and 4 bases respectively, with 8 bases between them. The DNA of the CDR3 is TGTGCCAGCAGCTCCCTCGGGTACGAGCAGTACTTC. This sequence encodes CASSSLGYEQYF.

The chain uses TRBV9 and TRBJ1-1; D not certain. The germline V and J ends were trimmed by 0 bases and 0 bases, with 9 bases remaining between them. CDR1 is SGDLS and CDR2 is YYNGEE in the germline V gene. This CDR3 contains 15 residues. CDR3: CASSVGSDMNTEAFF. The CDR3 coding sequence is TGTGCCAGCAGCGTAGGATCAGACATGAACACTGAAGCTTTCTTT.

The J gene is TRBJ2-1, the V gene TRBV5-1; 7 bases align to TRBD2. V dropped 2 bases and J dropped 6; count of bases not matched to a gene: 5. This CDR3 is 14 amino acids long. Germline V gives CDR1 SGHRS, CDR2 YFSETQ. The CDR3 sequence: CASSFLAGLNEQFF. In DNA form, the CDR3 reads TGCGCCAGCAGCTTCTTAGCGGGTCTCAATGAGCAGTTCTTC.

This chain links TRBV27 with TRBJ2-1, with 10 bases matching TRBD2. Germline trimming cut 4 bases from V and 10 bases from J; bases unmatched to any gene: 10. Germline-derived CDR1 and CDR2 are MNHEY and SMNVEV (reference sequence). This CDR3 region has 15 residues. For the CDR3, the DNA is TGTGCCAGCAGTTCGGGACTAGCGTATATCGGAGAGCAGTTCTTC. Its translation: CASSSGLAYIGEQFF.

This chain links TRBV7-9 with TRBJ2-5; D gene unclear. With 1 base removed from V and 0 bases from J, the gap between germline ends came to 6 bases. The germline CDR1 and CDR2 sequences are SEHNR and FQNEAQ (reference sequence). This CDR3 region has 14 residues. Here the CDR3 reads CASSLVQYQETQYF. In DNA, the CDR3 is TGTGCCAGCAGCTTAGTTCAGTACCAAGAGACCCAGTACTTC.

The chain has TRBV2 and TRBJ2-2; D may be TRBD2 (5 bases). This CDR3 has 14 amino acids. The germline V gene has CDR1 SNHLY and CDR2 FYNNEI. With 4 bases removed from V and 7 bases from J, the gap between germline ends came to 13 bases. The CDR3 DNA is TGTGCCAGCAGTGGTGTGGTAGGGAGCGGGGAGCTGTTTTTT. Protein product: CASSGVVGSGELFF.

This sequence joins TRBV11-2 and TRBJ1-3; D is unresolved. The CDR3 has 14 residues. Per germline, CDR1 SGHAT and CDR2 FQNNGV. V lost 5 bases, J lost 2 bases, and 10 bases lay in between. The CDR3 DNA sequence: TGTGCCAGCAGCCGTCCCGAGGCTGGAAACACCATATATTTT. This gives the protein CASSRPEAGNTIYF.

The genes are TRBV9 and TRBJ1-4; no clear D. Per the germline V gene, CDR1 is SGDLS and CDR2 is YYNGEE. The CDR3 totals 15 residues. Trimming left V 1 base short and J 6 bases short, with 13 bases between. Written as DNA, the CDR3 is TGTGCCAGCAGCGTAAGCCCCTCGTCGGATGAAAAACTGTTTTTT. Its translation is CASSVSPSSDEKLFF.

This chain uses TRBV4-3 with TRBJ1-3; D is ambiguous. The CDR3 has 15 amino acids. Germline V gene sequence: CDR1 LGHNA, CDR2 YSLEER. Deletions cut 0 bases from V and 4 bases from J, with 10 bases between. The CDR3 DNA reads TGCGCCAGCAGCCAAGATTTAAATTCCGGAAACACCATATATTTT. It is translated as CASSQDLNSGNTIYF.

The rearrangement links TRBV6-5 to TRBJ2-7; TRBD2 matches at 12 bases. J was trimmed by 2 bases and V by 6 bases; bases with no gene match: 2. This CDR3 is 14 amino acids long. Per the germline V gene, CDR1 is MNHEY and CDR2 is SVGAGI. The CDR3 region is CASSRTSGAYEQYF. DNA of the CDR3: TGTGCCAGCAGCCGGACTAGCGGGGCCTACGAGCAGTACTTC.

The chain joins TRBV29-1 to TRBJ1-1; D gene ambiguous. V lost 1 base, J lost 4 bases, and 10 bases lay in between. The CDR3 has 13 amino acids. CDR1 is SQVTM, CDR2 ANQGSEA, per germline. CDR3 amino acids: CSVEGGSRTEAFF. The DNA for the CDR3 is TGCAGCGTTGAAGGAGGAAGTCGCACTGAAGCTTTCTTT. The full variable domain, rest sourced from reference TRBV29-1 and TRBJ1-1, is SAVISQKPSRDICQRGTSLTIQCQVDSQVTMMFWYRQQPGQSLTLIATANQGSEATYESGFVIDKFPISRPNLTFSTLTVSNMSPEDSSIYLCSVEGGSRTEAFFGQGTRLTVV.

The chain couples TRBV10-2 to TRBJ1-3; D may be TRBD1 (6 bases). Trimming cost V 0 bases and J 7 bases, with 13 bases left between them. The CDR3 length is 15 residues. CDR1 is WSHSY, CDR2 SAAADI, per germline. The CDR3 loop reads CASSESKQGWNTIYF. The CDR3 DNA reads TGCGCCAGCAGTGAGTCCAAACAGGGTTGGAACACCATATATTTT.

The chain uses TRBV19 and TRBJ1-2; maybe TRBD1 (5 bases). With 11 bases removed from V and 6 bases from J, the gap between germline ends came to 19 bases. Per germline, CDR1 LNHDA and CDR2 SQIVND (reference sequence). There are 13 residues in the CDR3. As DNA, the CDR3 is TGTGCCGTCAGTAATGGGGGGATCGATGGCTACACCTTC. It codes for CAVSNGGIDGYTF.

The V and J genes are TRBV2 and TRBJ2-2; maybe TRBD2 (6 bases). The CDR3 is 17 amino acids. Germline CDR1 and CDR2: SNHLY and FYNNEI. Trimming removed 6 bases from V and 4 bases from J, with 21 bases in between. CDR3 DNA sequence: TGTGCCAGCAGGGCCAGTAGGCGGGATTCTTTCACCGGGGAGCTGTTTTTT. This sequence encodes CASRASRRDSFTGELFF.

The chain carries TRBV6-1 and TRBJ1-2; D remains unclear. Germline V lookup: CDR1 MNHNS, CDR2 SASEGT. The CDR3 extends over 17 amino acids. V shed 4 bases and J shed 0 bases, with 18 bases lying between them. This chain's CDR3 is CASSAAGSLFSNYGYTF. As DNA, the CDR3 is TGTGCCAGCAGTGCTGCGGGAAGCCTCTTTTCTAACTATGGCTACACCTTC.

This rearrangement joins TRBV11-2 to TRBJ2-1; tentative D call: TRBD1 (7 bases). The CDR3 length is 16 residues. Trimming stripped 5 bases from V and 6 bases from J, with 20 bases between. Germline V gene data show CDR1 as SGHAT and CDR2 as FQNNGV. CDR3 DNA: TGTGCCAGCAGCGCAATCCAGGGGGGATCGACCAATGAGCAGTTCTTC. Translation: CASSAIQGGSTNEQFF.